Listed here are 18 T cell receptor beta chains from one sample, sequenced in a study of radiotherapy plus CTLA-4 blockade in lung cancer. Profiled with immunoSEQ multiplex PCR; TCRdb holds only in-frame clones, not every one. The repertoire holds 60,000 to 70,000 clones, approximately 82% seen once, with about 4% in the top ten. Sequenced material: peripheral blood, taken from a patient treated with radiotherapy plus ipilimumab. These receptors all stem from a human donor with non-small cell lung cancer who had a partial response to radiotherapy plus ipilimumab.

This sequence joins TRBV5-5 and TRBJ1-5; 8 bases agree with TRBD1. Trimming at V came to 4 bases and at J to 4 bases, leaving 4 bases not matched to a gene. The CDR3 is 14 amino acids. CDR1 is SGHKS, CDR2 YYEKEE, per germline (reference sequence). The CDR3 is CASSHTGGNQPQHF. In DNA form, the CDR3 reads TGTGCCAGCAGCCATACAGGGGGGAATCAGCCCCAGCATTTT. The variable domain in full, with the rest retrieved from reference TRBV5-5 and TRBJ1-5, is DAGVTQSPTHLIKTRGQQVTLRCSPISGHKSVSWYQQVLGQGPQFIFQYYEKEERGRGNFPDRFSARQFPNYSSELNVNALLLGDSALYLCASSHTGGNQPQHFGDGTRLSIL.

This clone occurred once. The chain recombines TRBV7-2 with TRBJ2-3; 7 bases are a match to TRBD1. The CDR3 is 17 residues long. Germline trimming cut 4 bases from V and 0 bases from J; bases unmatched to any gene: 10. Germline V gene sequence: CDR1 SGHTA, CDR2 FQGNSA. CDR3 nucleotides: TGTGCCAGCAGCTCTGGACCAGGGGGAACTAGCACAGATACGCAGTATTTT. This encodes CASSSGPGGTSTDTQYF.

The genes are TRBV18 and TRBJ2-2; 7 bases match TRBD1. Looked up from germline, CDR1 is KGHSH and CDR2 is LQKENI. The CDR3 spans 15 residues. V shed 2 bases and J 4 bases; nucleotides not matched to a gene: 4. The CDR3, as DNA: TGTGCCAGCTCACCAAGACAGGGCGTCACCGGGGAGCTGTTTTTT. It encodes CASSPRQGVTGELFF.

This sequence joins TRBV4-2 and TRBJ2-4; D perhaps matches TRBD1 (5 bases). The CDR3 spans 17 residues. Germline V gene lookup returns CDR1 LGHNA and CDR2 YNFKEQ. V lost 1 base and J lost 0, with 13 bases in between. The CDR3 region has the DNA TGTGCCAGCAGCCAAGCTGGGGCTCCCCTAGCCAAAAACATTCAGTACTTC. Protein product: CASSQAGAPLAKNIQYF.

The chain couples TRBV11-2 to TRBJ2-3; TRBD1 agrees at 7 bases. J lost 7 bases, V lost 5 bases, and 12 bases had no gene match. Germline loops: CDR1 SGHAT, CDR2 FQNNGV. The CDR3 loop spans 15 amino acids. The CDR3 loop reads CASSATGAGRNTQYF. The CDR3 coding sequence is TGTGCCAGCAGCGCTACAGGGGCTGGACGAAATACGCAGTATTTT.

The chain couples TRBV29-1 to TRBJ2-3; TRBD1 matches 8 bases. V gave up 0 bases and J gave up 3 bases; unmatched junction bases: 5. CDR1 is SQVTM and CDR2 is ANQGSEA in the germline V gene. This CDR3 contains 15 residues. The CDR3 bases are TGCAGCGTTGAAGATCCCTGGACAGGGACAGATACGCAGTATTTT. Translated, it gives CSVEDPWTGTDTQYF.

The chain links TRBV5-1 to TRBJ2-3, with TRBD2 as a possible D gene (6 bases). The CDR3 has 16 residues. Trimming pared 4 bases from V and 6 bases from J, leaving 21 bases between. Germline V gene data show CDR1 as SGHRS and CDR2 as YFSETQ. CDR3 sequence (DNA): TGCGCCAGCAGCAACGGGGGAGAAGGGAGTTTCGATACGCAGTATTTT. Residues: CASSNGGEGSFDTQYF.

CDR3 region: CATLPNGGLLTNTGELFF. The CDR3 region has the DNA TGTGCCACACTCCCGAATGGTGGGCTACTTACGAACACCGGGGAGCTGTTTTTT. The chain carries TRBV2 and TRBJ2-2; D is undetermined. Trimming shortened V by 10 bases and J by 0 bases, and 24 bases separated the two germline ends. Germline V gene lookup returns CDR1 SNHLY and CDR2 FYNNEI. The CDR3 extends over 18 amino acids.

The V call is TRBV25-1, the J call TRBJ1-5; TRBD1 agrees at 9 bases. Unmatched junction bases numbered 1, after V lost 6 bases and J lost 1 base. Germline CDR1 and CDR2: MGHDK and SYGVNS. The length of the CDR3 is 14 residues. CDR3 nucleotides: TGTGCCAGCAGGGGACAGGGAAGCAATCAGCCCCAGCATTTT. Amino acids: CASRGQGSNQPQHF.

This clone has only one observation. The V call is TRBV7-6, the J call TRBJ2-7; D may be TRBD2 (5 bases). Between the trimmed V and J ends, which lost 2 bases and 6 bases, there was a span of 11 bases. This CDR3 contains 13 residues. The germline gives CDR1 SGHVS, CDR2 FNYEAQ. CDR3 in amino acids: CASSLRAGVEQYF. The CDR3 nucleotides are TGTGCCAGCAGCTTACGCGCCGGGGTCGAGCAGTACTTC.

V is TRBV7-6 and J is TRBJ2-3; no definite D call. The germline V and J ends were trimmed by 1 base and 1 base, with 6 bases remaining between them. CDR1 SGHVS and CDR2 FNYEAQ come from the germline V gene. The CDR3 runs to 14 residues. This CDR3 is CASSLVAGTDTQYF. The CDR3, as DNA: TGTGCCAGCAGCTTAGTAGCAGGCACAGATACGCAGTATTTT.

The V and J genes are TRBV7-6 and TRBJ2-7; 9 bases line up with TRBD1. J lost 3 bases, V lost 0 bases, and 3 bases had no gene match. This CDR3 comprises 15 residues. The germline V gene encodes CDR1 SGHVS and CDR2 FNYEAQ. CDR3 sequence: CASSLAGTGSYEQYF. In nucleotides, the CDR3 is TGTGCCAGCAGCTTAGCCGGGACAGGGAGCTACGAGCAGTACTTC.

This rearrangement joins TRBV19 to TRBJ1-2; maybe TRBD1 (6 bases). The germline V gene has CDR1 LNHDA and CDR2 SQIVND (reference sequence). Trimming pared 10 bases from V and 8 bases from J, leaving 23 bases between. The CDR3 is made up of 14 amino acids. CDR3 sequence: CATRLGTNPRGYTF. DNA of the CDR3: TGTGCCACCCGGTTGGGGACAAACCCTCGGGGCTACACCTTC.

The gene calls are TRBV7-2 and TRBJ2-1, with TRBD2 matching 11 bases. This CDR3 region has 14 residues. CDR1 and CDR2 from the germline V gene are SGHTA and FQGNSA. V was clipped by 6 bases and J by 8 bases; unmatched bases: 6. This chain's CDR3 is CASRSTSGSDEQFF. Here the CDR3 DNA reads TGTGCCAGCAGGTCCACTAGCGGGAGCGATGAGCAGTTCTTC. Looking up the rest from reference TRBV7-2 and TRBJ2-1 gives the full variable domain: GAGVSQSPSNKVTEKGKDVELRCDPISGHTALYWYRQSLGQGLEFLIYFQGNSAPDKSGLPSDRFSAERTGGSVSTLTIQRTQQEDSAVYLCASRSTSGSDEQFFGPGTRLTVL.

CDR3 region: CSALGGSTDTQYF. The CDR3 coding sequence is TGCAGCGCCCTTGGCGGGAGCACAGATACGCAGTATTTT. V is TRBV29-1 and J is TRBJ2-3, with D maybe TRBD2 (5 bases). Germline V gene sequence: CDR1 SQVTM, CDR2 ANQGSEA. V lost 7 bases, J lost 0 bases, and 11 bases lay in between. CDR3 length equals 13 residues.

The V and J genes are TRBV5-4 and TRBJ1-1, with 10 nucleotides matching TRBD1. The CDR3 sequence is 14 residues long. The V segment lost 4 bases and the J segment 1 base; nucleotides outside the gene matches: 1. From germline, CDR1 is SGHNT and CDR2 YYREEE (reference sequence). Here the CDR3 DNA reads TGTGCCAGCAGCAGGGACAGGGGGAACACTGAAGCTTTCTTT. It codes for CASSRDRGNTEAFF.

A single count supports this clone. The chain carries TRBV5-1 and TRBJ2-7; 8 bases match TRBD1. The CDR3 has 17 amino acids. Trimming cost V 0 bases and J 0 bases; bases outside gene matches: 8. CDR1 and CDR2 from the germline V gene are SGHRS and YFSETQ. In DNA form, the CDR3 reads TGCGCCAGCAGCTTGGCCGGTGGACAGGGAAACTCCTACGAGCAGTACTTC. Translating gives CASSLAGGQGNSYEQYF.

The chain employs TRBV11-2 and TRBJ2-1; D might be TRBD2 (6 bases). Trimming took 7 bases from V and 12 from J, leaving 19 bases between them. The germline gives CDR1 SGHAT, CDR2 FQNNGV. The CDR3 is 13 amino acids. The CDR3 here is CASTTFTGVRQFF. For the CDR3, the DNA is TGTGCCAGCACCACCTTCACGGGGGTCAGGCAGTTCTTC.